This TCR beta chain was profiled in a study of identical twins. Deletions cut 0 bases from V and 4 bases from J, with 12 bases between. The CDR3 has 14 amino acids. CDR1 is DFQATT, CDR2 SNEGSKA, per germline (reference sequence). TCRdb itself ran the 5' RACE reads through MiXCR, one entry per CDR3 protein. In the table there are nearly 900,000 distinct CDR3 sequences, roughly an eighth of which are singletons. The sample also formed part of further work on yellow fever vaccine responses in identical twins.

The chain combines TRBV20-1 with TRBJ1-2; a possible D gene is TRBD1 (5 bases). Sequences were obtained from PBMCs. The TCR comes from a woman younger than 35 in good health. In DNA form, the CDR3 reads TGCAGTGCTAGAGACAACCAGGGAGCCTATGGCTACACCTTC. This codes for CSARDNQGAYGYTF.